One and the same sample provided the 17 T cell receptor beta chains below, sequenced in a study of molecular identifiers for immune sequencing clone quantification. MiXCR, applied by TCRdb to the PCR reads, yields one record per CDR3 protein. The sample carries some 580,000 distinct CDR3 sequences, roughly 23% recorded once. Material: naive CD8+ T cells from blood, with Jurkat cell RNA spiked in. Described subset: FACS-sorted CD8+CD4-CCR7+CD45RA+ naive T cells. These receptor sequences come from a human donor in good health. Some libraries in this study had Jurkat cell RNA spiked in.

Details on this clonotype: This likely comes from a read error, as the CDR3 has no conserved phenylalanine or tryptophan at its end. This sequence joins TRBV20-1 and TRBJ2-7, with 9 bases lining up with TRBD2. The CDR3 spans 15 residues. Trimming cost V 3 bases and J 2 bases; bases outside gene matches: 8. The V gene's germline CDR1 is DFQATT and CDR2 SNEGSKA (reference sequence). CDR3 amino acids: CSARERREGTYEQYL. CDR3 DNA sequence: TGCAGTGCTAGGGAGAGGCGGGAGGGTACCTACGAGCAGTACCTC.

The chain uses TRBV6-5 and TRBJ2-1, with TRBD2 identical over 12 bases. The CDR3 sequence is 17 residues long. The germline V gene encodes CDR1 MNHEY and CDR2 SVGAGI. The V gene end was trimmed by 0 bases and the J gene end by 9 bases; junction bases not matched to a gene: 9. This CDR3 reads CASSYSSSGRAAGEQFF. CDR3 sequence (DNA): TGTGCCAGCAGTTACTCGTCTAGCGGGAGGGCCGCGGGTGAGCAGTTCTTC.

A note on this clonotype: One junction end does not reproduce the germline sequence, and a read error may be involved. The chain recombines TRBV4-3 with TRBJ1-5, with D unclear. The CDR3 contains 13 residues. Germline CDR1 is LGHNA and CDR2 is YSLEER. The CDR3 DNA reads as TGCGCCGGCAGCCAGTGGGTTGGTCAGCCCCGGCGTTTT. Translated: CAGSQWVGQPRRF.

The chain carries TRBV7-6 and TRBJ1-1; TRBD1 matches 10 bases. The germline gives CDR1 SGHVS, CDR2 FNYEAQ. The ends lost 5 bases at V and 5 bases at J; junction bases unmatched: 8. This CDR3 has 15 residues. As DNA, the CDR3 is TGTGCCAGCAGCCCGAGGGACAGGGGTCTTACTGAAGCTTTCTTT. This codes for CASSPRDRGLTEAFF.

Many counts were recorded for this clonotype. CDR3 nucleotide sequence: TGCAGCGTTGAACCCGGGAGTCCCCTCCAAGAGACCCAGTACTTC. Translation: CSVEPGSPLQETQYF. The chain uses TRBV29-1 and TRBJ2-5; TRBD2 might be the D (6 bases). CDR3 length equals 15 residues. V was trimmed by 2 bases and J by 1 base, leaving 14 bases between them. Germline V gives CDR1 SQVTM, CDR2 ANQGSEA.

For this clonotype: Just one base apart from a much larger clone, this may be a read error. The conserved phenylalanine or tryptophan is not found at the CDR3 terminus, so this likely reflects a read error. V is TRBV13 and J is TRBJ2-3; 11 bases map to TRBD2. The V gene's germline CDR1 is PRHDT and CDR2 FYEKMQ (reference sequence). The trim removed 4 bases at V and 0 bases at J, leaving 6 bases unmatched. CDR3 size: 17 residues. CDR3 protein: CASSSSGLADSTDTQYL. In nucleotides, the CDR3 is TGTGCCAGCAGCTCATCGGGACTAGCGGATAGCACAGATACGCAGTATCTT.

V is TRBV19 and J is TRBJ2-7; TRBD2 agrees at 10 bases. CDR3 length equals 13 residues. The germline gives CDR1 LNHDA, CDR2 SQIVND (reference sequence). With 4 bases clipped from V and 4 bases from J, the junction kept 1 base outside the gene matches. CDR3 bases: TGTGCCAGTAGTACTAGCGGGGGATACGAGCAGTACTTC. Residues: CASSTSGGYEQYF.

CDR3 bases: TGTGCCAGCAGCTCCCCGATCGGCTACGAGCAGTACTTC. This encodes CASSSPIGYEQYF. The rearrangement joins TRBV7-9 to TRBJ2-7; no clear D gene. This CDR3 is built from 13 residues. The V gene lost 4 bases and the J gene lost 3 bases, with 10 bases spanning the gap. Germline V gene lookup returns CDR1 SEHNR and CDR2 FQNEAQ (reference sequence).

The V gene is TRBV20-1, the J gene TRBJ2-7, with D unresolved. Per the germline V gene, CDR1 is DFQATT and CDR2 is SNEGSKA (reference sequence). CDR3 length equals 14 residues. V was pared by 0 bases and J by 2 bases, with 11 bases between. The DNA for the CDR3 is TGCAGTGCTAGAGATTTGGGCAGACCCTACGAGCAGTACTTC. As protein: CSARDLGRPYEQYF.

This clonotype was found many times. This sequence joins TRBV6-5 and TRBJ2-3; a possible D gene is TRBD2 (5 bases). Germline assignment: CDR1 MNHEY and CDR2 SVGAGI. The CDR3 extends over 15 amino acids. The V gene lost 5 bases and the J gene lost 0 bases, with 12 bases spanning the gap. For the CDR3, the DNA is TGTGCCAGCAGTCGTGGACTCCCTAGCACAGATACGCAGTATTTT. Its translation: CASSRGLPSTDTQYF.

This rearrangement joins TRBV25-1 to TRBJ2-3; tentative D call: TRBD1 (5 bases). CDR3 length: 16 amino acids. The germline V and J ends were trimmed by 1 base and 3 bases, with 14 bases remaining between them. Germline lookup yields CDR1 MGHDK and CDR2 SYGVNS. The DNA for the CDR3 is TGTGCCAGCAGTGAATCATGGCAGGGTGGAACAGATACGCAGTATTTT. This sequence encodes CASSESWQGGTDTQYF.

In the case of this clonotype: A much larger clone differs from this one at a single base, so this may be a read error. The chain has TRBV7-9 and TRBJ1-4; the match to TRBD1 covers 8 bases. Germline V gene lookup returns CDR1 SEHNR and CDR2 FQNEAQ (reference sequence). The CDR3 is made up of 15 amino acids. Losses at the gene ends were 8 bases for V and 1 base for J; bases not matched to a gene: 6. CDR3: CASGGDRKTNEKLFF. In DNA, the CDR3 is TGTGCCAGCGGCGGGGACAGGAAAACTAATGAAAAACTGTTTTTT.

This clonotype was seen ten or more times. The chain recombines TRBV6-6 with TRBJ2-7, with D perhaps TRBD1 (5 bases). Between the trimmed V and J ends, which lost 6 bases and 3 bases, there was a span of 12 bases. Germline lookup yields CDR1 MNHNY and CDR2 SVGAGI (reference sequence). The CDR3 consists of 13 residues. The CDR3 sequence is CASSVSGFYEQYF. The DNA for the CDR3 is TGTGCCAGCAGCGTGTCAGGGTTCTACGAGCAGTACTTC.

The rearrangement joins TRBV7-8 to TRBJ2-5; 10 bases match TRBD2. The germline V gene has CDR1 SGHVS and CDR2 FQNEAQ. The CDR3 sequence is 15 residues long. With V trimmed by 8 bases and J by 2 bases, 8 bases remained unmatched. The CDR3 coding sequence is TGTGCCAGCGGCTATAGCGGGGGGTTGCAAGAGACCCAGTACTTC. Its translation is CASGYSGGLQETQYF.

The chain's CDR3 is CASSLAGQGNYGYTF. The CDR3 region has the DNA TGTGCCAGCAGCTTAGCGGGACAGGGCAACTATGGCTACACCTTC. The gene calls are TRBV7-9 and TRBJ1-2; 9 bases agree with TRBD1. Germline V lookup: CDR1 SEHNR, CDR2 FQNEAQ (reference sequence). CDR3 length equals 15 residues. V was clipped by 0 bases and J by 2 bases; unmatched bases: 1.

In nucleotides, the CDR3 is TGCGCCAGCAGCTCCTTGAGGGCGGGAGGGCACCAGCTTATAAGGGATGAGCAGTTCTTC. This translates into CASSSLRAGGHQLIRDEQFF. The chain links TRBV5-1 to TRBJ2-1; 9 positions agree with TRBD2. Germline V CDR1 and CDR2: SGHRS, YFSETQ. CDR3 length equals 20 residues. With V trimmed by 3 bases and J by 8 bases, 24 bases remained unmatched.

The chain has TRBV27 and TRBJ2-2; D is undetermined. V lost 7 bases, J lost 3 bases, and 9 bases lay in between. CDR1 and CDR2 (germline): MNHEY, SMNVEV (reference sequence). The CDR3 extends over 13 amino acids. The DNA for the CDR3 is TGTGCCAGCATCCAGACTGACACCGGGGAGCTGTTTTTT. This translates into CASIQTDTGELFF.